This T cell receptor beta chain was recorded in a study of T cell repertoires in cytomegalovirus infection. In the study overall: CMV epitopes, recently identified HLA-C-restricted and well-studied HLA-B-restricted, were used. Based on public TCR beta signatures, there were indications of CMV infection and of a matching HLA type.

This clonotype was picked up a small number of times. Its antigen is still unknown. Trimming cost V 3 bases and J 1 base, with 11 bases left between them. In germline, CDR1 is SGHRS, CDR2 YFSETQ. This CDR3 spans 14 amino acids. TCRdb re-called the reads through MiXCR, storing one row per CDR3 protein. The sample consists of 450,000 to 650,000 distinct CDR3 sequences, roughly 42% of them appearing once. Study outcomes and limitations: Cumulative frequency (of public TCR beta family members) identified carriers of CMV plus the relevant HLA. Across the ex vivo response, the dominant clonotypes were HLA-C-restricted CMV-specific TCR beta clonotypes.

Sample: cultured PBMCs, taken from culture after CMV antigen stimulation. This receptor was obtained from a human donor in good health (CMV status not recorded). Some clones in this sample may be carry-over from other donors' samples. V gene TRBV5-1 combines with J gene TRBJ2-7, with D maybe TRBD1 (6 bases). In nucleotides, the CDR3 is TGCGCCAGCAGCTCCGCTGGACAGTCCTACGAGCAGTACTTC. Amino acids: CASSSAGQSYEQYF.